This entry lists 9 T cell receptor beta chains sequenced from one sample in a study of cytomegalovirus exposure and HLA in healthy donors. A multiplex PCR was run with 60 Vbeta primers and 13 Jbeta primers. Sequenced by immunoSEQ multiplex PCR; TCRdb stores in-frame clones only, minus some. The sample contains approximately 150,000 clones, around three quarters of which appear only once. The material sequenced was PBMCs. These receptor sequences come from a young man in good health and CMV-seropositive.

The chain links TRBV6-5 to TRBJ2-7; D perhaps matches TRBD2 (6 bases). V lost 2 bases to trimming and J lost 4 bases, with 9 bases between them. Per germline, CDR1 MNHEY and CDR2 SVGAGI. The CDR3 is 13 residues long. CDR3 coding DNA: TGTGCCAGCAGTTACGGGGGGAAGTACGAGCAGTACTTC. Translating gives CASSYGGKYEQYF.

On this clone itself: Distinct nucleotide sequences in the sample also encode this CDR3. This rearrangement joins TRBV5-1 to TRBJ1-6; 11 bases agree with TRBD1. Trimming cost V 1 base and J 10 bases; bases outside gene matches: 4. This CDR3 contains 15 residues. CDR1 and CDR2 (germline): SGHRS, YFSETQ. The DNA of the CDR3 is TGCGCCAGCAGCTTGTCGGGACAGGGGGGATCACCCCTCCACTTT. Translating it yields CASSLSGQGGSPLHF.

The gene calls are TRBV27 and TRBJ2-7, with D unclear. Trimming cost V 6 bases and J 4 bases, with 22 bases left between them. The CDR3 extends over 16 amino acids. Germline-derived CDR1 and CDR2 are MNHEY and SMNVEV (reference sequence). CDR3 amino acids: CASSSYPSTGRYEQYF. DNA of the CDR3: TGTGCCAGCAGCTCTTACCCCTCGACTGGAAGATACGAGCAGTACTTC.

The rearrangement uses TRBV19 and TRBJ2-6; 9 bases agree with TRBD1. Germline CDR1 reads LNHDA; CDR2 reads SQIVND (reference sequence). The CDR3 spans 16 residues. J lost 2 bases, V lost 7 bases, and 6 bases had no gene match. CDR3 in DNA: TGTGCCAGTACCGACGGGACAGGGACTGGGGCCAACGTCCTGACTTTC. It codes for CASTDGTGTGANVLTF.

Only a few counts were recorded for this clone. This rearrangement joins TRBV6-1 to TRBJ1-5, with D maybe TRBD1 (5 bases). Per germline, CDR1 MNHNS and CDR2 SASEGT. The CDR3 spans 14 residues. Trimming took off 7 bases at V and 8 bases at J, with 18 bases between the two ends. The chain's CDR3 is CASIRVQAGKPQHF. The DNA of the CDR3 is TGTGCCAGCATCAGGGTCCAGGCAGGGAAGCCCCAGCATTTT.

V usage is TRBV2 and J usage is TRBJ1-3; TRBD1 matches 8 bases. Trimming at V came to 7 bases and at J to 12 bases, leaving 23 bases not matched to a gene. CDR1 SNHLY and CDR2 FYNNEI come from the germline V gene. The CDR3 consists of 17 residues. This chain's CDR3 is CASTPVDLGAGGSIIYF. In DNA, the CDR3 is TGTGCCAGCACCCCAGTGGACCTCGGGGCAGGGGGCTCGATCATATATTTT.

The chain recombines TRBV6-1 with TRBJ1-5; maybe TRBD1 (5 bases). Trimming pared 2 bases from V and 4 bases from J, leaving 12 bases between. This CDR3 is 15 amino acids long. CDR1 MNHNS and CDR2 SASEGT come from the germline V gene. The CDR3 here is CASSEWRQGNQPQHF. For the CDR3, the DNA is TGTGCCAGCAGTGAATGGCGTCAGGGTAATCAGCCCCAGCATTTT.

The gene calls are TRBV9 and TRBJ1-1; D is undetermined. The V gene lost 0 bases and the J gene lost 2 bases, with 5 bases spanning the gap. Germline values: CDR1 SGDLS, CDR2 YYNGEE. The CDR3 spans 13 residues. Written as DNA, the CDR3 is TGTGCCAGCAGCGTAGACTCTAACACTGAAGCTTTCTTT. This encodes CASSVDSNTEAFF.

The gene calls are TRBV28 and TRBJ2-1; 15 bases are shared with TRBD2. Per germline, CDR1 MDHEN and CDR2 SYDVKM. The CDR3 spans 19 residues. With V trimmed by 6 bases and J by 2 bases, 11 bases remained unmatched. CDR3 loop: CASSGSGTSGGRAYNEQFF. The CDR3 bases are TGTGCCAGCAGCGGCTCCGGGACTAGCGGGGGGAGAGCCTACAATGAGCAGTTCTTC.